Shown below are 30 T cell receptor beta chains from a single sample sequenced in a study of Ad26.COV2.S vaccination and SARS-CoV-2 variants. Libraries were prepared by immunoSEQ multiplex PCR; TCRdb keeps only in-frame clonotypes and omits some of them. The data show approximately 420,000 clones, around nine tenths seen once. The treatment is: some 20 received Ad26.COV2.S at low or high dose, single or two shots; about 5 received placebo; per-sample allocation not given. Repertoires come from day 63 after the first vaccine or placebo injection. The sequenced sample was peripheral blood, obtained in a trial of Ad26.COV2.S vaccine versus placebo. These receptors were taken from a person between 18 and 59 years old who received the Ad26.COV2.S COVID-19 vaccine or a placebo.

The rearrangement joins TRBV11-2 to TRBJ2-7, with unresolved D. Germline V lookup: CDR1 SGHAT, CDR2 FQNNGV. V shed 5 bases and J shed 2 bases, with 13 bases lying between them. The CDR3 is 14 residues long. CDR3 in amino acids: CASSAGRIAYEQYF. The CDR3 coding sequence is TGTGCCAGCAGCGCAGGACGGATCGCCTACGAGCAGTACTTC.

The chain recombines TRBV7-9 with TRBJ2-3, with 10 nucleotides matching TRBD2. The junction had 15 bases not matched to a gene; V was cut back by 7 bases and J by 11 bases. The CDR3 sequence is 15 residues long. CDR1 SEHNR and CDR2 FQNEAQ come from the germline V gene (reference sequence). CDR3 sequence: CASTPGSGGASRQYF. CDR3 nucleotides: TGTGCCAGCACCCCCGGGAGCGGGGGGGCATCTAGGCAGTATTTT. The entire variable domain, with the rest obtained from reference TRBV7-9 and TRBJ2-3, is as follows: DTGVSQNPRHKITKRGQNVTFRCDPISEHNRLYWYRQTLGQGPEFLTYFQNEAQLEKSRLLSDRFSAERPKGSFSTLEIQRTEQGDSAMYLCASTPGSGGASRQYFGPGTRLTVL.

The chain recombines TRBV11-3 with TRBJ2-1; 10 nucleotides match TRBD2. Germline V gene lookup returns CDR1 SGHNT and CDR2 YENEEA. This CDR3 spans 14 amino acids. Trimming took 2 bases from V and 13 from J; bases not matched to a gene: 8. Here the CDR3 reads CASSLSSERGGQFF. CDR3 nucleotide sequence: TGTGCCAGCAGCTTATCTTCGGAGCGGGGGGGCCAGTTCTTC.

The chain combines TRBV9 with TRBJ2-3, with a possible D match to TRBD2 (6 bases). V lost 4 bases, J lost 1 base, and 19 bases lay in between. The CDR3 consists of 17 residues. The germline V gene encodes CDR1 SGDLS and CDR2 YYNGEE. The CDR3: CASSLNPGTDGTDTQYF. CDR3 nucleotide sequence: TGTGCCAGCAGCTTAAACCCCGGGACTGACGGCACAGATACGCAGTATTTT.

The CDR3: CASSLGITGSTEAFF. The CDR3 DNA reads as TGTGCCAGCAGCTTGGGAATTACAGGGTCCACTGAAGCTTTCTTT. This chain links TRBV5-6 with TRBJ1-1; D possibly corresponds to TRBD1 (6 bases). The CDR3 runs to 15 residues. Looked up from germline, CDR1 is SGHDT and CDR2 is YYEEEE. V was shortened by 0 bases and J by 4 bases, with 13 bases between the two germline ends.

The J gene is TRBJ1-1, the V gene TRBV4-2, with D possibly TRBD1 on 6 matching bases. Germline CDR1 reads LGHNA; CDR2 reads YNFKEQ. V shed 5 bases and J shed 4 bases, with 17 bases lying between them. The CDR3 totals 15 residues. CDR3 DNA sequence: TGTGCCAGCAGCTTGGGGACACCCGCGGGCACTGAAGCTTTCTTT. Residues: CASSLGTPAGTEAFF.

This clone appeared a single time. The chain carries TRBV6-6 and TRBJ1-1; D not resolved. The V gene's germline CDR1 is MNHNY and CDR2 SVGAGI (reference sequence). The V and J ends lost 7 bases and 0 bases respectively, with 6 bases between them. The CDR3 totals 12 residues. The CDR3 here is CASTDLNTEAFF. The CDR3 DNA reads TGTGCCAGCACCGACTTGAACACTGAAGCTTTCTTT.

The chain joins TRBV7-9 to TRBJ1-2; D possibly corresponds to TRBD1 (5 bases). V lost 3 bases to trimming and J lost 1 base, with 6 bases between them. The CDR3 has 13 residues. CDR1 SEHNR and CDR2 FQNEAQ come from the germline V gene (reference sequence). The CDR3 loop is CASSLGDNYGYTF. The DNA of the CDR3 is TGTGCCAGCAGCTTGGGGGATAACTATGGCTACACCTTC.

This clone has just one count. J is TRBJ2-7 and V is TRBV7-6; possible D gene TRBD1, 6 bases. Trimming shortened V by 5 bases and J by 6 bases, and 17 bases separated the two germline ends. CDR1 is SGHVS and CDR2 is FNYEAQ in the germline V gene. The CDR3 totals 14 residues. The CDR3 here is CASSLISDSGEQYF. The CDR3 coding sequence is TGTGCCAGCAGCCTTATTTCGGACAGCGGCGAGCAGTACTTC.

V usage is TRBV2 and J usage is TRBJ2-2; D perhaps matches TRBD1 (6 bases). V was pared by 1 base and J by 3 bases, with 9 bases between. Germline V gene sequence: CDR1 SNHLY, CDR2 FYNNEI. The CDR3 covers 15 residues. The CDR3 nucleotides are TGTGCCAGCAGTGAAGACAGGGACGACACCGGGGAGCTGTTTTTT. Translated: CASSEDRDDTGELFF. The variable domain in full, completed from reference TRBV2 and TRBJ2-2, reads EPEVTQTPSHQVTQMGQEVILRCVPISNHLYFYWYRQILGQKVEFLVSFYNNEISEKSEIFDDQFSVERPDGSNFTLKIRSTKLEDSAMYFCASSEDRDDTGELFFGEGSRLTVL.

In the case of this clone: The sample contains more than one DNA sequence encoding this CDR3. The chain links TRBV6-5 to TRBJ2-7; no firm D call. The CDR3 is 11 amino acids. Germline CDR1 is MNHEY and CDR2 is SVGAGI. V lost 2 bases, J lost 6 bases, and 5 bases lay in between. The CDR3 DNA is TGTGCCAGCAGTTACGGGTTCGAGCAGTACTTC. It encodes CASSYGFEQYF.

CDR3 in amino acids: CASSLGQGEGAEAFF. The CDR3, as DNA: TGTGCCAGCAGCTTGGGACAGGGTGAGGGCGCTGAAGCTTTCTTT. The chain couples TRBV5-4 to TRBJ1-1; 7 nucleotides agree with TRBD1. The V gene end was trimmed by 0 bases and the J gene end by 6 bases; junction bases not matched to a gene: 8. Germline V gives CDR1 SGHNT, CDR2 YYREEE (reference sequence). The CDR3 loop spans 15 amino acids.

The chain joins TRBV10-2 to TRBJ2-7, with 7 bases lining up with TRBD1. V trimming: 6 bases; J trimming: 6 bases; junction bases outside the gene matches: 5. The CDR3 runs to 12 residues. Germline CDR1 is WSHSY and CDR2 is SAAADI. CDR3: CASRTGSSEQYF. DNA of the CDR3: TGCGCCAGCAGGACAGGGAGTTCCGAGCAGTACTTC.

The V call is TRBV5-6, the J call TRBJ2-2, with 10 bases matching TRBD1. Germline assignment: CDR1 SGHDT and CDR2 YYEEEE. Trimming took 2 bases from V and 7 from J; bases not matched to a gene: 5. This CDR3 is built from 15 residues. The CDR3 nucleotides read TGTGCCAGCAGCTTCGGGACAGGGGTGAGCGGGGAGCTGTTTTTT. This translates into CASSFGTGVSGELFF.

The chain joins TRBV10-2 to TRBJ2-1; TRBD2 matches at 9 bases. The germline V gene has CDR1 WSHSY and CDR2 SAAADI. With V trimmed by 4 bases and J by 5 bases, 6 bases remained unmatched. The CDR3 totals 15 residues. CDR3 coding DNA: TGCGCCAGCAGTGCCGCGGGAGGGGACAACAATGAGCAGTTCTTC. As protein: CASSAAGGDNNEQFF.

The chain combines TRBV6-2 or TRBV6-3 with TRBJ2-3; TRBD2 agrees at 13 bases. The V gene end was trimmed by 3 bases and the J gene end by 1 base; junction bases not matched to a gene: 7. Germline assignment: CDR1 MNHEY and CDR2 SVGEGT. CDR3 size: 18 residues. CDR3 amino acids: CASSYSTSGGRGTDTQYF. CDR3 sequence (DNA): TGTGCCAGCAGTTATTCGACTAGCGGGGGGAGGGGCACAGATACGCAGTATTTT.

This CDR3 reads CASSPSTGPVNEAFF. The CDR3 nucleotides read TGTGCCAGCAGCCCCAGCACGGGGCCGGTTAATGAAGCTTTCTTT. The chain employs TRBV7-9 and TRBJ1-1; perhaps TRBD1 as D (5 bases). Germline V gene data show CDR1 as SEHNR and CDR2 as FQNEAQ (reference sequence). The CDR3 spans 15 residues. V gave up 5 bases and J gave up 7 bases, with 20 bases separating them. Full variable domain (rest looked up from reference TRBV7-9 and TRBJ1-1): DTGVSQNPRHKITKRGQNVTFRCDPISEHNRLYWYRQTLGQGPEFLTYFQNEAQLEKSRLLSDRFSAERPKGSFSTLEIQRTEQGDSAMYLCASSPSTGPVNEAFFGQGTRLTVV.

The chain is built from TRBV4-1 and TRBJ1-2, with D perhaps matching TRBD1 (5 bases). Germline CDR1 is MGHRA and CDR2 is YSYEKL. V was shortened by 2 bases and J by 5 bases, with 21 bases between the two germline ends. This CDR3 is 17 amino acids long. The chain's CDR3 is CASSQPTGNRGLYGYTF. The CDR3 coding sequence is TGCGCCAGCAGCCAACCGACGGGGAATAGGGGATTATATGGCTACACCTTC.

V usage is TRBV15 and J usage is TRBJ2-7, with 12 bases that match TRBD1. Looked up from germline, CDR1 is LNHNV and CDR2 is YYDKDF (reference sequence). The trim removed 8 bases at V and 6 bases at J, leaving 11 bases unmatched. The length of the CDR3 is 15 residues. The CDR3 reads CATSKAGQGAREQYF. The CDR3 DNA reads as TGTGCCACCTCAAAGGCGGGACAGGGGGCGCGCGAGCAGTACTTC.

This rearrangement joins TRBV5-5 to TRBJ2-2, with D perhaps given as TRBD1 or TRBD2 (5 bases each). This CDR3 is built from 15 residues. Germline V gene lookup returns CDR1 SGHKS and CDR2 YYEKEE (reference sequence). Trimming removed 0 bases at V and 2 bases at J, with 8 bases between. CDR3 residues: CASSLGDGNTGELFF. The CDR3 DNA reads TGTGCCAGCAGCTTGGGGGACGGTAACACCGGGGAGCTGTTTTTT.

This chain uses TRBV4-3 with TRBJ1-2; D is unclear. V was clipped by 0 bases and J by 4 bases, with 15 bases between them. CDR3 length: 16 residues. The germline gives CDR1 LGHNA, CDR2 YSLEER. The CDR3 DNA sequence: TGCGCCAGCAGCCAAGATTATTCAGGTTTCGTCTATGGCTACACCTTC. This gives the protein CASSQDYSGFVYGYTF.

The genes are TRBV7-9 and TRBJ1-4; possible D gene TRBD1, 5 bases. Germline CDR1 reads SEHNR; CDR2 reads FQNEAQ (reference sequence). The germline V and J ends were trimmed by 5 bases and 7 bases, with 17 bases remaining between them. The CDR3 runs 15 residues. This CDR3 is CASSPGGGRTEKLFF. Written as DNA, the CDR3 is TGTGCCAGCAGCCCCGGGGGTGGGAGGACTGAAAAACTGTTTTTT. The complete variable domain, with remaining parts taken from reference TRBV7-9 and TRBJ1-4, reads DTGVSQNPRHKITKRGQNVTFRCDPISEHNRLYWYRQTLGQGPEFLTYFQNEAQLEKSRLLSDRFSAERPKGSFSTLEIQRTEQGDSAMYLCASSPGGGRTEKLFFGSGTQLSVL.

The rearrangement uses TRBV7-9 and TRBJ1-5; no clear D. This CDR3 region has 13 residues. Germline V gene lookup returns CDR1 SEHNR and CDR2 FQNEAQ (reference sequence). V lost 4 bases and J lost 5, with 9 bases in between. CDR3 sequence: CASSSSTYQPQHF. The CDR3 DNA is TGTGCCAGCAGCTCCTCAACTTATCAGCCCCAGCATTTT.

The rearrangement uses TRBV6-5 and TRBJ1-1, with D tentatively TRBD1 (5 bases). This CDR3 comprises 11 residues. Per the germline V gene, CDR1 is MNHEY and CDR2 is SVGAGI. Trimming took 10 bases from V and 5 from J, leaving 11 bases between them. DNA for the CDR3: TGTGCCATTTCTAGGGGTACTGAAGCTTTCTTT. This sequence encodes CAISRGTEAFF.

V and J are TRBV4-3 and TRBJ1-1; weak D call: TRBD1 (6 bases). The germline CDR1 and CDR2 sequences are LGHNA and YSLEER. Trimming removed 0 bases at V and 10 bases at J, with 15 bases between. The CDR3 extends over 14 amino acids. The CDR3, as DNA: TGCGCCAGCAGCCAAGAGGGACACGGGGGACGAGCTTTCTTT. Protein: CASSQEGHGGRAFF.

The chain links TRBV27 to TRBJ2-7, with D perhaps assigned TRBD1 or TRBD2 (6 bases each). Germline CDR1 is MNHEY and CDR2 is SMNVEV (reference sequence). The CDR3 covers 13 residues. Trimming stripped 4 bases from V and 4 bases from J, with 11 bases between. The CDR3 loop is CASSSGGRYEQYF. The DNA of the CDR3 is TGTGCCAGCAGTTCTGGGGGGCGGTACGAGCAGTACTTC.

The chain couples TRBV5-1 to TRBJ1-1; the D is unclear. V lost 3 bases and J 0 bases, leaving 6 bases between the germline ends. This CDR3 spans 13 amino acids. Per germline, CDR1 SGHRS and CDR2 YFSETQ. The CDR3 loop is CASSSGMNTEAFF. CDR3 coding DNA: TGCGCCAGCAGCTCCGGTATGAACACTGAAGCTTTCTTT.

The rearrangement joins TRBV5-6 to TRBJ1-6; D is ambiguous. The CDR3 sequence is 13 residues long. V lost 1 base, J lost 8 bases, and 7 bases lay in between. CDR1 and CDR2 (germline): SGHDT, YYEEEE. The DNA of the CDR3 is TGTGCCAGCAGCTTGCGGCAGGATTCACCCCTCCACTTT. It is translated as CASSLRQDSPLHF.

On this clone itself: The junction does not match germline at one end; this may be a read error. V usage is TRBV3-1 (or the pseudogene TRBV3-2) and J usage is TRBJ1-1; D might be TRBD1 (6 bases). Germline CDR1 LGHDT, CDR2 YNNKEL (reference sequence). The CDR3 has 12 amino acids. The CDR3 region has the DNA TGTGCCAGCAGCCAAGCGGGACATCTAACCCTTTTT. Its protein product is CASSQAGHLTLF.

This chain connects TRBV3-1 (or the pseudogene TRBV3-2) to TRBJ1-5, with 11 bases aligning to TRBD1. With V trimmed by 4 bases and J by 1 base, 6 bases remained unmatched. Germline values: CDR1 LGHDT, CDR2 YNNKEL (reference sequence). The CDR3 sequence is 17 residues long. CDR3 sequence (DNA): TGTGCCAGCAGCCGGACAGGGGGCGCCGAGAGCAATCAGCCCCAGCATTTT. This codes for CASSRTGGAESNQPQHF.